The 24 T cell receptor beta chains below come from one sample, sequenced in a study of prognosis after radiotherapy for stage I lung cancer. Researchers used two-round multiplex PCR to amplify TCR beta CDR3 starting from genomic DNA. With primers specific to each TRBV and TRBJ gene, the first-round PCR was performed. TCRdb re-called the multiplex PCR reads with MiXCR, one entry per CDR3 protein. The repertoire has around 26,000 distinct CDR3 sequences, about 45% of them found once; the top ten carry under 15%. The source material was PBMCs, sampled before or after stereotactic body radiation therapy (not recorded which). The receptors here all came from a donor aged 50 or older with non-small cell lung cancer.

With regard to this clonotype: A single base is all that separates this from a far larger clone, so a read error is likely. The gene calls are TRBV6-8 and TRBJ1-1; 7 bases are a match to TRBD1. Germline V CDR1 and CDR2: MNHGY, SAAAGT. CDR3 length equals 14 residues. The CDR3 nucleotides read TGTGCCAGCAGTTACAGGGGGCGACGCACTGAATCTTTCTTT. This codes for CASSYRGRRTESFF.

This clonotype has a count of ten or more. The rearrangement uses TRBV7-3 and TRBJ2-3, with unresolved D. The germline V gene has CDR1 SGHTA and CDR2 FQGTGA. Trimming took 2 bases from V and 10 from J, leaving 19 bases between them. This CDR3 is built from 15 residues. CDR3 sequence (DNA): TGTGCCAGCAGCTTACTCAGTACCCCTCCCCAGTCGCAGTATTTT. Its protein product is CASSLLSTPPQSQYF.

A remark on this clonotype: Mismatch with germline at one junction end may stem from a read error. V is TRBV15 and J is TRBJ1-1; D is perhaps TRBD1 (5 bases). The germline gives CDR1 LNHNV, CDR2 YYDKDF (reference sequence). This CDR3 has 14 residues. The CDR3 nucleotides are TGTGCCAGCAGCGCCCGGGCGGGGGGCACTGAAGCTTTCTTT. Protein product: CASSARAGGTEAFF.

The J gene is TRBJ2-1, the V gene TRBV6-2 or TRBV6-3; D remains ambiguous. The CDR3 runs to 14 residues. The germline V and J ends were trimmed by 7 bases and 3 bases, with 13 bases remaining between them. From germline, CDR1 is MNHEY and CDR2 SVGEGT. CDR3 DNA sequence: TGTGCCAGCATCCAGGTACAGCTCTACAATGAGCAGTTCTTC. Protein sequence: CASIQVQLYNEQFF.

In regard to this clonotype: Since a far larger clone is one base different, this is likely a read error. The DNA for the CDR3 is TGTGCCAGCAGCTCATTTGTCGGGGGGGCCTATGAGCAGTTCTTC. Amino acid sequence: CASSSFVGGAYEQFF. This sequence joins TRBV7-9 and TRBJ2-1, with 8 bases lining up with TRBD2. The CDR3 runs to 15 residues. Germline V gene sequence: CDR1 SEHNR, CDR2 FQNEAQ (reference sequence). V shed 4 bases and J 8 bases; nucleotides not matched to a gene: 10.

This clonotype was detected many times. This chain uses TRBV3-1 with TRBJ1-6; TRBD1 matches 7 bases. J lost 6 bases, V lost 4 bases, and 9 bases had no gene match. Germline lookup yields CDR1 LGHDT and CDR2 YNNKEL (reference sequence). This CDR3 has 16 residues. The CDR3 region has the DNA TGTGCCAGCAGCCCTCGAACAGGGGCAGGTAATTCACCCCTCCACTTT. This sequence encodes CASSPRTGAGNSPLHF.

V usage is TRBV6-2 or TRBV6-3 and J usage is TRBJ1-5; D ambiguous. This CDR3 is built from 15 residues. V was pared by 6 bases and J by 2 bases, with 14 bases between. Germline CDR1 and CDR2: MNHEY and SVGEGT. CDR3 sequence (DNA): TGTGCCAGCAGCCTCGGAGGTGAGGGCAATCAGCCCCAGCATTTT. Its translation: CASSLGGEGNQPQHF.

This clonotype occurred many times. V is TRBV24-1 and J is TRBJ2-4; perhaps TRBD1 as D (7 bases). The germline V and J ends were trimmed by 4 bases and 3 bases, with 18 bases remaining between them. The CDR3 contains 17 residues. Germline CDR1 KGHDR, CDR2 SFDVKD. The CDR3 region has the DNA TGTGCCACCAGTGAAACACCTTTTCAGGGGGGCAAAAACATTCAGTACTTC. It codes for CATSETPFQGGKNIQYF.

Ten or more counts support this clonotype. The V gene is TRBV12-3 or TRBV12-4, the J gene TRBJ2-1; no clear D. The CDR3 length is 13 residues. Trimming removed 3 bases at V and 7 bases at J, with 10 bases between. Here the CDR3 reads CASSLYSVNEQFF. The CDR3, as DNA: TGTGCCAGCAGTTTGTATAGTGTTAATGAGCAGTTCTTC.

V is TRBV28 and J is TRBJ1-5; D remains ambiguous. The germline CDR1 and CDR2 sequences are MDHEN and SYDVKM. This CDR3 has 18 residues. Trimming removed 2 bases at V and 1 base at J, with 18 bases between. The DNA of the CDR3 is TGTGCCAGCAGTTTAACGAGGAATACCGTCGTGAGCAATCAGCCCCAGCATTTT. It yields the protein CASSLTRNTVVSNQPQHF. Looking up the rest from reference TRBV28 and TRBJ1-5 gives the full variable domain: DVKVTQSSRYLVKRTGEKVFLECVQDMDHENMFWYRQDPGLGLRLIYFSYDVKMKEKGDIPEGYSVSREKKERFSLILESASTNQTSMYLCASSLTRNTVVSNQPQHFGDGTRLSIL.

This chain joins TRBV12-3 or TRBV12-4 and TRBJ2-1; tentative D call: TRBD2 (6 bases). The CDR3 has 13 amino acids. Between the trimmed V and J ends, which lost 5 bases and 8 bases, there was a span of 13 bases. CDR3 coding DNA: TGTGCCAGCAGTCTCCGGGAGCTTTATGAGCAGTTCTTC. Protein sequence: CASSLRELYEQFF.

In this sample, this clonotype turned up many times. This chain uses TRBV6-1 with TRBJ2-3; D gene uncertain. The CDR3 extends over 13 amino acids. Germline CDR1 and CDR2: MNHNS and SASEGT. With 8 bases removed from V and 0 bases from J, the gap between germline ends came to 9 bases. The CDR3 reads CASLQQSTDTQYF. The CDR3 region has the DNA TGTGCCAGCCTGCAACAGAGCACAGATACGCAGTATTTT.

This chain connects TRBV12-3 or TRBV12-4 to TRBJ2-7; no reliable D call. V dropped 2 bases and J dropped 3 bases, with 5 bases sitting between them. This CDR3 is built from 12 residues. In nucleotides, the CDR3 is TGTGCCAGCAGTTTAATGGGCTACGAGCAGTACTTC. Protein: CASSLMGYEQYF.

The rearrangement uses TRBV6-5 and TRBJ1-5; TRBD1 aligns across 9 bases. V was pared by 4 bases and J by 6 bases, with 7 bases of the junction left unmatched. The length of the CDR3 is 15 residues. Per the germline V gene, CDR1 is MNHEY and CDR2 is SVGAGI. DNA of the CDR3: TGTGCCAGCAGTTCCGGTACAGGGGGCTCTCAGCCCCAGCATTTT. As protein: CASSSGTGGSQPQHF.

In regard to this clonotype: The CDR3 does not end in the conserved phenylalanine or tryptophan, so this is likely a read error. The chain has TRBV30 and TRBJ2-1, with 7 bases matching TRBD2. The CDR3 covers 17 residues. From germline, CDR1 is GTSNPN and CDR2 SVGIG (reference sequence). V was clipped by 3 bases and J by 2 bases; unmatched bases: 13. The DNA for the CDR3 is TGTGCCTGGAGCCAAGCGGGGACGATGAAGACCTACAATGAGCAGTTCTTG. Translation: CAWSQAGTMKTYNEQFL.

As to this clonotype: One junction end disagrees with the germline gene, perhaps due to a read error. The chain employs TRBV6-1 and TRBJ2-7, with D possibly being TRBD1 (5 bases). From germline, CDR1 is MNHNS and CDR2 SASEGT. This CDR3 spans 14 amino acids. CDR3 in DNA: TGTGCCAGCAGTATTCACGTGACAGCCTACCAGCATTACTTC. Encoded protein: CASSIHVTAYQHYF.

This clonotype is deemed medium-sized (0.01 to 0.1%). The gene calls are TRBV6-1 and TRBJ1-2; 10 bases are a match to TRBD1. Germline assignment: CDR1 MNHNS and CDR2 SASEGT. V dropped 10 bases and J dropped 7; count of bases not matched to a gene: 12. There are 14 residues in the CDR3. For the CDR3, the DNA is TGTGCCACCTACCCCGGGACAGGGGTCTCTGGCTACACCTTC. Encoded protein: CATYPGTGVSGYTF.

This clonotype was recorded many times. This rearrangement joins TRBV4-1 to TRBJ2-7; TRBD1 agrees at 12 bases. Germline CDR1 reads MGHRA; CDR2 reads YSYEKL. The CDR3 is made up of 15 amino acids. V trimming: 7 bases; J trimming: 6 bases; junction bases outside the gene matches: 10. The CDR3 DNA sequence: TGCGCCAGCACCCTCGGGGGGACAGGGGGCCTCGAGCAGTACTTC. It yields the protein CASTLGGTGGLEQYF.

This clonotype was counted many times. Written as DNA, the CDR3 is TGTGCCTGGATAGGACAGGGAATCACCGGGGAGCTGTTTTTT. The encoded protein is CAWIGQGITGELFF. The chain is built from TRBV30 and TRBJ2-2; 8 bases agree with TRBD1. The CDR3 covers 14 residues. CDR1 and CDR2 from the germline V gene are GTSNPN and SVGIG (reference sequence). V dropped 4 bases and J dropped 4; count of bases not matched to a gene: 5.

Turning to this clonotype: Given a far larger clone just one base away, this is likely a sequencing read error. V and J are TRBV20-1 and TRBJ2-1, with 14 bases lining up with TRBD2. The trim removed 2 bases at V and 10 bases at J, leaving 13 bases unmatched. Per the germline V gene, CDR1 is DFQATT and CDR2 is SNEGSKA (reference sequence). CDR3 size: 17 residues. In DNA, the CDR3 is TGCAGTGCTAGATCGGGACTAGCGGGAGCTGATTCCTACGAGCAGTTCTTC. It is translated as CSARSGLAGADSYEQFF.

This clonotype has ten or more counts. The chain joins TRBV7-8 to TRBJ2-5; D is uncertain. CDR3 length: 12 amino acids. V lost 4 bases, J lost 5 bases, and 8 bases lay in between. Germline CDR1 is SGHVS and CDR2 is FQNEAQ. As DNA, the CDR3 is TGTGCCAGCAGCTCCGATGGGGAGACCCAGTACTTC. This sequence encodes CASSSDGETQYF.

The J gene is TRBJ2-7, the V gene TRBV7-9; D gene unclear. Between the trimmed V and J ends, which lost 5 bases and 0 bases, there was a span of 11 bases. The CDR3 contains 14 residues. Germline loops: CDR1 SEHNR, CDR2 FQNEAQ (reference sequence). DNA of the CDR3: TGTGCCAGCAGCCCAGCGCCGTTCTCCTACGAGCAGTACTTC. Translated: CASSPAPFSYEQYF.

This clonotype is medium-sized (0.01 to 0.1%). The chain is built from TRBV30 and TRBJ1-6; D may be TRBD1 (5 bases). The V gene's germline CDR1 is GTSNPN and CDR2 SVGIG (reference sequence). V lost 3 bases, J lost 6 bases, and 12 bases lay in between. The CDR3 is made up of 14 amino acids. The CDR3 region is CAWSVTGVNSPLHF. For the CDR3, the DNA is TGTGCCTGGAGCGTTACAGGTGTTAATTCACCCCTCCACTTT.

Details on this clonotype: The junction departs from germline at one end; a sequencing error may be responsible. This chain connects TRBV28 to TRBJ1-1, with D uncertain. Germline lookup yields CDR1 MDHEN and CDR2 SYDVKM. The CDR3 is 12 residues long. This chain's CDR3 is CSSISFRSEAFF. Written as DNA, the CDR3 is TGTTCCAGCATTTCCTTTCGGTCTGAAGCTTTCTTT.